This T cell receptor (beta chain) was documented in a study of T-cell reconstitution after alpha-beta-depleted transplantation in children (dated by TCRdb to the mid-2010s). Broadly, across the study: The study quantitatively tracked T-cell immune reconstitution after TCRalphabeta/CD19-depleted allogeneic hematopoietic cell transplantation in children using TCR repertoire profiling.

To prepare the library, PCR was applied. The instrument given in TCRdb is Illumina HiSeq 2500. To normalize quantification of the TCRbeta repertoire, the TCR libraries were built with molecular barcoding that relied on unique molecular identifiers. TCRdb reprocessed the public reads (quality trimming at Q25 with fastp, clone calling with MiXCR) and kept in-frame beta chains. Records with the same CDR3 protein are collapsed into one entry carrying the most frequent genes and DNA. The sample data list 350,000 to 500,000 distinct CDR3 sequences, and approximately 42% of these were observed just once. The ten biggest clones cover 27% of the sample. In the germline V gene, CDR1 corresponds to SGHRS and CDR2 to YFSETQ. V and J are truncated by 0 bases and 6 bases respectively, leaving an intervening sequence of 10 bases. The cysteine opens and the phenylalanine closes a CDR3 of 14 amino acids. The read is trimmed to its CDR3 DNA, 42 bases read in frame from base 1.

What the research found in general, with its limitations: Apparently early alphabetaT-cell count recovery about two months after transplant reportedly relied on only several hundred rapidly expanded clones derived from non-depleted graft cells. In some patients, the high TCRbeta diversity seen at day 60 was put down to recipient T cells and intrathymic progenitors that had survived conditioning. The frequencies of hyperexpanded clones fell over the following months, and after one year, T-cell counts and TCRbeta diversity were mostly attributed to newly produced T cells.

As to this clonotype: Its antigen has not been determined. Per-base quality was not reported, and no clone a single base away is much larger than it.

The meaning of the sample's treatment or condition label: allogeneic hematopoietic cell transplantation with graft depleted of TCRalphabeta T cells and CD19 B cells. The children who served as transplant recipients had been given grafts of TCRalphabeta/CD19-depleted allogeneic hematopoietic cells. This clonotype originated in a girl aged 2 to 9 with aplastic anemia, due to receive a stem cell transplant. The rearranged segments are TRBV5-1 and TRBJ2-1; no confident D gene assignment can be made. Sequenced material: PBMCs, taken before TCRalphabeta/CD19-depleted stem cell transplant. The CDR3 in this case is CASSLGQNSNEQFF. Here is the DNA: TGCGCCAGCAGCTTGGGGCAGAATAGCAATGAGCAGTTCTTC.